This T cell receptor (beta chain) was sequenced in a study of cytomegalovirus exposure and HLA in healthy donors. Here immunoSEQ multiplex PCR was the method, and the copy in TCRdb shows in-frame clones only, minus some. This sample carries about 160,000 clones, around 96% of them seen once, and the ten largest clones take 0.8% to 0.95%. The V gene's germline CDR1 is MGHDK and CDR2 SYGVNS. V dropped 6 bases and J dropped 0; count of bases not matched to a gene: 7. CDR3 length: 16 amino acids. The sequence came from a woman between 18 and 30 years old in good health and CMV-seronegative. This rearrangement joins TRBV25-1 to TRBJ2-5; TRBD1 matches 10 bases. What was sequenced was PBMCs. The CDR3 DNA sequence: TGTGCCAGCAGGGGGGAGGACAGGGGGTACCAAGAGACCCAGTACTTC. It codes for CASRGEDRGYQETQYF.